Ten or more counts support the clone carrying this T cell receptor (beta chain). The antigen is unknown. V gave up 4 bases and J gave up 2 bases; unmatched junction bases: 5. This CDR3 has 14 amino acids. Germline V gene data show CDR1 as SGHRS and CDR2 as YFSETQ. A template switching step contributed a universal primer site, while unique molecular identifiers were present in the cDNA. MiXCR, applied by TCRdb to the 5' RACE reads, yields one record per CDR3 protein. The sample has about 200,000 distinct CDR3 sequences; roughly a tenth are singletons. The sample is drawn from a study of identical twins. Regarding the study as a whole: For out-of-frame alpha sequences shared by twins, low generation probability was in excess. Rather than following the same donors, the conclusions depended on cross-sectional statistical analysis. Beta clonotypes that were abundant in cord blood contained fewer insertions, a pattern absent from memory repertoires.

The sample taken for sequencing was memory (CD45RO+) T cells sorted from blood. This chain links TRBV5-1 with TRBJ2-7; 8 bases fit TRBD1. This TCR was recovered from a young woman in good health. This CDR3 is CASSPETGAYEQYF. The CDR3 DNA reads TGCGCCAGCAGCCCTGAGACAGGGGCCTACGAGCAGTACTTC.